A single sample is the source of the 12 T cell receptor beta chains below, sequenced in a study of post-analysis software for immune sequencing data. Findings and limits, study-wide: TRBV5-6, TRBV5-1 and TRBV20-1 belonged to a set of five TRBV segments that were more frequent in patients than controls.

The authors incorporated unique molecular identifiers into the TCR beta cDNA libraries. TCRdb reanalysed the PCR reads using MiXCR and keeps one entry per CDR3 protein. Counted here are roughly 730,000 distinct CDR3 sequences, roughly 30% occurring once; the ten biggest clones make up approximately 0.6%. No antigen has been identified for these receptors. Material: blood. These receptors were obtained from a girl between 10 and 17 years old with multiple sclerosis.

This clonotype was seen a few times. The V gene is TRBV29-1, the J gene TRBJ2-7; D gene ambiguous. V lost 4 bases to trimming and J lost 2 bases, with 9 bases between them. Germline CDR1 reads SQVTM; CDR2 reads ANQGSEA. The CDR3 runs to 12 residues. The CDR3 nucleotides read TGCAGCGTTGCGGTATCTACCTACGAGCAGTACTTC. Protein: CSVAVSTYEQYF.

This sequence joins TRBV20-1 and TRBJ2-7, with a weak D call TRBD2 (6 bases). This CDR3 is built from 15 residues. Germline V CDR1 and CDR2: DFQATT, SNEGSKA (reference sequence). Trimming cost V 6 bases and J 0 bases, with 18 bases left between them. CDR3: CSARIRGETSYEQYF. The CDR3 coding sequence is TGCAGTGCCCGAATTCGCGGGGAGACCTCCTACGAGCAGTACTTC.

This chain connects TRBV10-3 to TRBJ2-4; D may be TRBD1 or TRBD2 (6 bases each). This CDR3 comprises 15 residues. Per the germline V gene, CDR1 is ENHRY and CDR2 is SYGVKD. The V end lost 2 bases, the J end lost 0 bases, and 8 bases lay between the germline ends. The CDR3 protein is CAISEGGQAKNIQYF. CDR3 bases: TGTGCCATCAGTGAGGGGGGGCAAGCCAAAAACATTCAGTACTTC.

The V and J genes are TRBV28 and TRBJ1-1; no firm D call. Trimming pared 10 bases from V and 6 bases from J, leaving 21 bases between. The CDR3 loop spans 14 amino acids. CDR1 MDHEN and CDR2 SYDVKM come from the germline V gene. Written as DNA, the CDR3 is TGTGCCATCAGGCCCCCACCTATTGTTGCTGAAGCTTTCTTT. This translates into CAIRPPPIVAEAFF.

The chain recombines TRBV20-1 with TRBJ2-7, with D maybe TRBD2 (5 bases). Germline V gene sequence: CDR1 DFQATT, CDR2 SNEGSKA (reference sequence). V lost 6 bases to trimming and J lost 3 bases, with 9 bases between them. CDR3 length equals 11 residues. The CDR3 bases are TGCAGTGCAGACTATTTCTACGAGCAGTACTTC. Translation: CSADYFYEQYF.

This clonotype was picked up a small number of times. The rearrangement links TRBV5-1 to TRBJ2-1, with TRBD1 matching over 7 bases. Trimming took 0 bases from V and 5 from J; bases not matched to a gene: 2. The CDR3 covers 14 residues. Germline-derived CDR1 and CDR2 are SGHRS and YFSETQ. This CDR3 is CASSLDGTDNEQFF. CDR3 in DNA: TGCGCCAGCAGCTTGGACGGGACAGACAATGAGCAGTTCTTC.

The chain employs TRBV28 and TRBJ2-1, with no clear D. The CDR3 covers 15 residues. Trimming cost V 4 bases and J 0 bases, with 10 bases left between them. Germline values: CDR1 MDHEN, CDR2 SYDVKM. The CDR3 protein is CASSSVPNSYNEQFF. The CDR3 DNA reads as TGTGCCAGCAGTTCGGTCCCAAACTCCTACAATGAGCAGTTCTTC. Drawing the rest from reference TRBV28 and TRBJ2-1, the complete variable domain is DVKVTQSSRYLVKRTGEKVFLECVQDMDHENMFWYRQDPGLGLRLIYFSYDVKMKEKGDIPEGYSVSREKKERFSLILESASTNQTSMYLCASSSVPNSYNEQFFGPGTRLTVL.

V gene TRBV25-1 combines with J gene TRBJ1-3; a weak D match, TRBD1 (5 bases). Trimming took 1 base from V and 2 from J, leaving 15 bases between them. The germline V gene has CDR1 MGHDK and CDR2 SYGVNS. This CDR3 is built from 17 residues. The CDR3 DNA sequence: TGTGCCAGCAGTGAATCTGTTGCGGCAGGGCCTGGAAACACCATATATTTT. Amino acids: CASSESVAAGPGNTIYF.

This clonotype was detected a few times. The chain recombines TRBV14 with TRBJ1-2, with 8 bases identical to TRBD1. After removal of 4 bases from V and 4 bases from J, the junction contained 8 bases not matched to a gene. Germline V gene lookup returns CDR1 SGHDN and CDR2 FVKESK. This CDR3 contains 15 residues. The CDR3 DNA reads as TGTGCCAGCAGCCCTCGACAGGGGCAACGCTATGGCTACACCTTC. Its translation is CASSPRQGQRYGYTF.

V usage is TRBV5-1 and J usage is TRBJ2-1, with a tentative D call TRBD2 (5 bases). Germline lookup yields CDR1 SGHRS and CDR2 YFSETQ. The CDR3 consists of 14 residues. V lost 0 bases to trimming and J lost 8 bases, with 12 bases between them. This CDR3 is CASSLVTGLDEQFF. For the CDR3, the DNA is TGCGCCAGCAGCTTGGTTACGGGATTAGATGAGCAGTTCTTC.

The chain links TRBV28 to TRBJ2-1, with a weak D call TRBD2 (6 bases). The CDR3 consists of 15 residues. Germline CDR1 and CDR2: MDHEN and SYDVKM. Trimming cost V 4 bases and J 4 bases, with 14 bases left between them. The CDR3 DNA reads as TGTGCCAGCAGTTACCGACTAGAAAAATACAATGAGCAGTTCTTC. Amino acid sequence: CASSYRLEKYNEQFF.

This clonotype occurred a few times. The chain uses TRBV20-1 and TRBJ2-1; 13 bases are shared with TRBD2. This CDR3 spans 17 amino acids. The ends lost 1 base at V and 3 bases at J; junction bases unmatched: 6. Germline lookup yields CDR1 DFQATT and CDR2 SNEGSKA (reference sequence). Written as DNA, the CDR3 is TGCAGTGCTAGAGCACTAGCGGGAGGGGCCGGCTACAATGAGCAGTTCTTC. Residues: CSARALAGGAGYNEQFF.